The next 16 T cell receptor beta chains were all read from a single sample in a study of graft-versus-host responses after intestinal transplantation. The data were produced by immunoSEQ multiplex PCR, yet TCRdb's version contains in-frame clones alone and is incomplete. The sample consists of approximately 130,000 clones, around nine tenths of them appearing once. Their antigens are not known. This sample comprised unstimulated CD4+ T cells sorted from spleen or lymph node cells, obtained before intestinal transplant. The receptors originated from a human donor who received an intestinal transplant.

The chain joins TRBV7-9 to TRBJ1-2; TRBD1 aligns across 10 bases. CDR3 length: 17 amino acids. The germline CDR1 and CDR2 sequences are SEHNR and FQNEAQ (reference sequence). Trimming removed 3 bases from V and 3 bases from J; junction bases left unmatched: 10. This chain's CDR3 is CASSFQDRGRGYYGYTF. As DNA, the CDR3 is TGTGCCAGCAGCTTCCAGGACAGGGGGAGGGGCTACTATGGCTACACCTTC.

The rearrangement links TRBV13 to TRBJ1-1; D is perhaps TRBD1 (5 bases). There are 16 residues in the CDR3. The V gene's germline CDR1 is PRHDT and CDR2 FYEKMQ (reference sequence). Trimming took 5 bases from V and 0 from J, leaving 16 bases between them. This chain's CDR3 is CASSPRRTSMNTEAFF. The CDR3 DNA reads as TGTGCCAGCAGCCCACGTAGGACAAGCATGAACACTGAAGCTTTCTTT.

The chain has TRBV9 and TRBJ2-5; D might be TRBD1 or TRBD2, each matching 5 bases. This CDR3 has 14 residues. Germline V gene data show CDR1 as SGDLS and CDR2 as YYNGEE. V dropped 2 bases and J dropped 3 bases, with 11 bases sitting between them. This chain's CDR3 is CASSVAGTKETQYF. The CDR3 nucleotides are TGTGCCAGCAGCGTGGCCGGGACCAAAGAGACCCAGTACTTC.

CDR3 nucleotides: TGTGCCAGCAGCTCGGGACTAGCGGGGTCCAACACCGGGGAGCTGTTTTTT. Encoded protein: CASSSGLAGSNTGELFF. The chain couples TRBV5-4 to TRBJ2-2, with 13 bases aligning to TRBD2. The ends lost 3 bases at V and 2 bases at J; junction bases unmatched: 4. Germline values: CDR1 SGHNT, CDR2 YYREEE (reference sequence). This CDR3 is 17 amino acids long.

The chain couples TRBV27 to TRBJ2-1, with D possibly being TRBD1 (5 bases). CDR3 length equals 17 residues. V dropped 3 bases and J dropped 3 bases, with 18 bases sitting between them. The V gene's germline CDR1 is MNHEY and CDR2 SMNVEV (reference sequence). In DNA form, the CDR3 reads TGTGCCAGCAGTTTTAGGGCCTGGGGCCCTAACTACAATGAGCAGTTCTTC. Translation: CASSFRAWGPNYNEQFF.

This chain connects TRBV12-5 to TRBJ2-7; 7 nucleotides line up with TRBD1. This CDR3 comprises 15 residues. Trimming cost V 2 bases and J 2 bases; bases outside gene matches: 6. Germline CDR1 is LGHNT and CDR2 is FRNRAP. CDR3 coding DNA: TGTGCTAGTGGTTTGCCGGGACAGAATCCCTACGAGCAGTACTTC. Translated: CASGLPGQNPYEQYF.

CDR3 nucleotides: TGTGCCAGCACCCGGAGGGTCCACGAGCAGTACTTC. This codes for CASTRRVHEQYF. The gene calls are TRBV6-1 and TRBJ2-7; perhaps TRBD2 as D (6 bases). The CDR3 runs 12 residues. V was pared by 7 bases and J by 5 bases, with 12 bases between. The V gene's germline CDR1 is MNHNS and CDR2 SASEGT.

The CDR3 spells CAISEVSRGGQYF. In nucleotides, the CDR3 is TGTGCCATCAGTGAGGTGTCCCGTGGGGGGCAGTATTTT. The chain couples TRBV10-3 to TRBJ2-3; D may be TRBD1 or TRBD2 (5 bases each). The V end was cut by 2 bases, the J end by 11 bases, with 14 bases between. This CDR3 has 13 amino acids. CDR1 ENHRY and CDR2 SYGVKD come from the germline V gene.

This CDR3 is CAWSDGGYGRTPQHF. The CDR3 DNA sequence: TGTGCCTGGAGCGACGGGGGCTACGGTCGTACGCCCCAGCATTTT. This chain joins TRBV30 and TRBJ1-5; D is possibly TRBD1 (6 bases). The CDR3 totals 15 residues. V was pared by 3 bases and J by 9 bases, with 21 bases between. Germline CDR1 GTSNPN, CDR2 SVGIG (reference sequence).

This clone occurred a few times. V and J are TRBV18 and TRBJ1-2; possibly TRBD1 for D (6 bases). Per germline, CDR1 KGHSH and CDR2 LQKENI. The CDR3 covers 14 residues. The V gene lost 1 base and the J gene lost 1 base, with 7 bases spanning the gap. The CDR3 sequence: CASSPRTDNYGYTF. The CDR3 nucleotides are TGTGCCAGCTCACCACGGACAGATAACTATGGCTACACCTTC.

This sequence joins TRBV18 and TRBJ1-1, with 11 positions matching TRBD1. V was pared by 3 bases and J by 3 bases, with 3 bases of the junction left unmatched. The CDR3 is 15 amino acids. Looked up from germline, CDR1 is KGHSH and CDR2 is LQKENI. CDR3 sequence (DNA): TGTGCCAGCTCACCGGGACAGGGGGGCGACACTGAAGCTTTCTTT. As protein: CASSPGQGGDTEAFF.

V gene TRBV5-4 combines with J gene TRBJ1-1, with a tentative D call TRBD1 (5 bases). V lost 0 bases to trimming and J lost 1 base, with 10 bases between them. Germline V gene lookup returns CDR1 SGHNT and CDR2 YYREEE (reference sequence). The CDR3 is 15 amino acids. CDR3 DNA: TGTGCCAGCAGCTTGGTAGGGGTCCCGAACACTGAAGCTTTCTTT. Amino acid sequence: CASSLVGVPNTEAFF.

This chain connects TRBV9 to TRBJ1-2; D uncertain. Looked up from germline, CDR1 is SGDLS and CDR2 is YYNGEE. Trimming shortened V by 0 bases and J by 1 base, and 7 bases separated the two germline ends. This CDR3 region has 14 residues. CDR3 loop: CASSVDQFNYGYTF. In nucleotides, the CDR3 is TGTGCCAGCAGCGTAGACCAGTTTAACTATGGCTACACCTTC.

The V and J genes are TRBV6-5 and TRBJ1-2; 7 bases are shared with TRBD1. The V and J ends lost 7 bases and 5 bases, in that order; junction bases with no gene match: 10. Germline-derived CDR1 and CDR2 are MNHEY and SVGAGI. This CDR3 is built from 14 residues. The CDR3 here is CASTSGRGEYGYTF. The CDR3 region has the DNA TGTGCCAGCACGTCAGGCAGGGGGGAGTATGGCTACACCTTC.

This rearrangement joins TRBV6-1 to TRBJ1-1, with D unresolved. Germline CDR1 and CDR2: MNHNS and SASEGT. The CDR3 is made up of 13 amino acids. The V gene lost 11 bases and the J gene lost 1 base, with 14 bases spanning the gap. CDR3 region: CAVQLGWNTEAFF. The CDR3, as DNA: TGTGCCGTCCAACTCGGCTGGAACACTGAAGCTTTCTTT.

V usage is TRBV4-2 and J usage is TRBJ2-1; D is perhaps TRBD2 (5 bases). Germline values: CDR1 LGHNA, CDR2 YNFKEQ. With 1 base removed from V and 5 bases from J, the gap between germline ends came to 9 bases. This CDR3 comprises 14 residues. The DNA for the CDR3 is TGTGCCAGCAGCCAAGGGACTGAAAACAATGAGCAGTTCTTC. This codes for CASSQGTENNEQFF.